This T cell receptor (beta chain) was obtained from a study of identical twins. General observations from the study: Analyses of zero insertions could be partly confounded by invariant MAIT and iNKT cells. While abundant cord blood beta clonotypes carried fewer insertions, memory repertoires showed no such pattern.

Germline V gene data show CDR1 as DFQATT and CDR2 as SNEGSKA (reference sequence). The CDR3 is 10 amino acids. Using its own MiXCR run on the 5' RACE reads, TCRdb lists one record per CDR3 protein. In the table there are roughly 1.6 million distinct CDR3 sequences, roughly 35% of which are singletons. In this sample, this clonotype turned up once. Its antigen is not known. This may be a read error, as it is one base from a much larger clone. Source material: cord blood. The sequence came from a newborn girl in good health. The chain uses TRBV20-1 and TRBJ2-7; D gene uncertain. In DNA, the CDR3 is TGCGGTGCGTCCTTCTACGAGCAGTACTTC. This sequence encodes CGASFYEQYF.